This T cell receptor beta chain emerged from a study of shared clonotypes between healthy human individuals. Worth noting for this clone: As yet, its antigen is unknown.

Findings of the study overall: Sampling covered nothing but blood. Tissue TCR repertoires likely differ from those found in blood.

The protocol was immunoSEQ multiplex PCR, while the TCRdb copy is restricted to in-frame clones and leaves out a portion. The repertoire holds about 2.1 million clones, with around 93% as singletons. Cells designated naive CD8 were CD45RO-negative and were positively selected for CCR7, with terminally differentiated effector memory CD45RA+ cells excluded. J gave up 3 bases and V 6 bases, and 12 bases lay outside the gene matches. CDR3 length: 16 amino acids. Germline assignment: CDR1 KGHSH and CDR2 LQKENI. Source material: naive CD8+ T cells from PBMCs. The TCR sequence derives from a man aged 18 to 30 in good health. Some clones in this sample may be carry-over from other donors' samples. The chain recombines TRBV18 with TRBJ1-1; 8 positions match TRBD1. The CDR3 region is CASSLKYRGEDTEAFF. The CDR3 DNA sequence: TGTGCCAGCTCCCTTAAGTACAGGGGGGAGGACACTGAAGCTTTCTTT.